This T cell receptor (beta chain) appears in the sequencing data of a study of shared clonotypes between healthy human individuals. The study, taken as a whole, reports: Incompleteness in sorted-subset sequencing, despite large depth, was shown by rarefaction.

V lost 5 bases, J lost 5 bases, and 11 bases stayed unmatched. The germline gives CDR1 SGHRS, CDR2 YFSETQ. The CDR3 totals 15 residues. This was a deep-level run. The repertoire was sequenced with immunoSEQ multiplex PCR; TCRdb's copy has only in-frame clones and lacks some. The sample carries 2 million to 2.5 million clones, about 95% recorded once. Of note for this clone: The antigen remains unidentified.

It was CD45RO-negative cells, positively selected for CCR7, that made up naive CD8 cells, with terminally differentiated effector memory CD45RA+ cells excluded. The sequenced sample was naive CD8+ T cells sorted from blood. This TCR was sampled from a man in his late teens or twenties in good health. This rearrangement joins TRBV5-1 to TRBJ2-3; 7 nucleotides align to TRBD2. This CDR3 is CASRSGWREIDTQYF. DNA for the CDR3: TGCGCCAGCAGGTCGGGTTGGCGGGAGATAGATACGCAGTATTTT.